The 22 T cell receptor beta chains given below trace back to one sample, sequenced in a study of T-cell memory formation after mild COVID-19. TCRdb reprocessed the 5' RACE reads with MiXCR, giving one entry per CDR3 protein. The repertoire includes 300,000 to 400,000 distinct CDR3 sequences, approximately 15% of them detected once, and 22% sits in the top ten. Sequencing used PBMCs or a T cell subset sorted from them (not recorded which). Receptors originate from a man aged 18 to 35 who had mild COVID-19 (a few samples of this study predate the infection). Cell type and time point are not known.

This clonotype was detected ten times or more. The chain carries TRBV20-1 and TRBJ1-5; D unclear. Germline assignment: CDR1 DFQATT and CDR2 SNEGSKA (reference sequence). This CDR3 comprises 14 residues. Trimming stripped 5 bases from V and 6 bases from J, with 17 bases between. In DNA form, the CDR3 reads TGCAGTGCTGGGTCACCCAAAGGAGGTCAGCCCCAGCATTTT. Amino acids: CSAGSPKGGQPQHF.

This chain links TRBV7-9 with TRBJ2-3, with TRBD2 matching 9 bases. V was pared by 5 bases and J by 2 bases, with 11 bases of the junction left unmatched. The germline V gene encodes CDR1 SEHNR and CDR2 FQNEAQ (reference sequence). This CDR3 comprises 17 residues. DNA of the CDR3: TGTGCCAGCAGCCCTAGGGGTAGCGGGGGAATCACAGATACGCAGTATTTT. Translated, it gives CASSPRGSGGITDTQYF.

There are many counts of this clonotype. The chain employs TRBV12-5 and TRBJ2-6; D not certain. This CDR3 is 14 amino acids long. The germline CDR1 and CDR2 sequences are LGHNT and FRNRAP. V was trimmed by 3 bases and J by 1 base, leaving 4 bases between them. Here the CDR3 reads CASGFGSGANVLTF. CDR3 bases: TGTGCTAGTGGTTTTGGATCTGGGGCCAACGTCCTGACTTTC.

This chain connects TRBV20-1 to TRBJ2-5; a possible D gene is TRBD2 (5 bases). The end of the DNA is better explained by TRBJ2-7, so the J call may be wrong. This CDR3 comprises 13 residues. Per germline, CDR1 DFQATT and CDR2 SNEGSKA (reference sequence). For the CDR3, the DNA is TGCAGTTCCGGACGCGGGCCTACTAACGAGCAGTACTTC. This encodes CSSGRGPTNEQYF.

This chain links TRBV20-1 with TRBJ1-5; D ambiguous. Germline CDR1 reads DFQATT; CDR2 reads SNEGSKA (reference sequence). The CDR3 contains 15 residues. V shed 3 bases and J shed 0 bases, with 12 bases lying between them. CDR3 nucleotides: TGCAGTGCTAGCCTCCCCGGAGATAGCAATCAGCCCCAGCATTTT. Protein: CSASLPGDSNQPQHF.

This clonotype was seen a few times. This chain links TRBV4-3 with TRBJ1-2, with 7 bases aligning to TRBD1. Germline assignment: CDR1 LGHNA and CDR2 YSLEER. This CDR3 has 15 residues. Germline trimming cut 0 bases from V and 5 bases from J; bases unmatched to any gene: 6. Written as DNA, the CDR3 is TGCGCCAGCAGCCAAGACGAGGGCAGGGGGTATGGCTACACCTTC. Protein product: CASSQDEGRGYGYTF.

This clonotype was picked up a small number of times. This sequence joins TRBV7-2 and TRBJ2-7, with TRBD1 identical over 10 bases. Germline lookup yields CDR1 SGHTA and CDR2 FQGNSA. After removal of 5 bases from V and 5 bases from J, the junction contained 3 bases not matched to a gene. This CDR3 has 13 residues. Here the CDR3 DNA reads TGTGCCAGCAGCCTGGACAGGGGGAACGAGCAGTACTTC. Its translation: CASSLDRGNEQYF.

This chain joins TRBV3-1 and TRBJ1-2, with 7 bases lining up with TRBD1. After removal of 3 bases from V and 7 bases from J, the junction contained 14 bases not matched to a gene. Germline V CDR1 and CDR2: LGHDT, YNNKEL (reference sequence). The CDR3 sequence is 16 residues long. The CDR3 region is CASSHSGTVDGTGYTF. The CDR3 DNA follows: TGTGCCAGCAGCCATTCCGGGACAGTTGATGGAACTGGCTACACCTTC.

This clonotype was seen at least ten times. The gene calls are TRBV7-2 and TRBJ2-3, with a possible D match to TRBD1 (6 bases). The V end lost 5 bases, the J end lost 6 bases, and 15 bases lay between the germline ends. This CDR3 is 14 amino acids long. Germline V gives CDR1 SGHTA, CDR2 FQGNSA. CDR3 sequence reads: CASSQDSPADTQYF. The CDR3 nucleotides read TGTGCCAGCAGCCAGGACAGTCCCGCGGATACGCAGTATTTT.

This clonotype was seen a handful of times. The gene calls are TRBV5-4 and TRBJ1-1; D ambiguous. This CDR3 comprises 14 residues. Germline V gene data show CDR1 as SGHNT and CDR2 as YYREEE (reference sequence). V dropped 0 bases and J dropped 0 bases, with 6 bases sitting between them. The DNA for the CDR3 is TGTGCCAGCAGCTTGGAGGAGATGAACACTGAAGCTTTCTTT. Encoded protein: CASSLEEMNTEAFF.

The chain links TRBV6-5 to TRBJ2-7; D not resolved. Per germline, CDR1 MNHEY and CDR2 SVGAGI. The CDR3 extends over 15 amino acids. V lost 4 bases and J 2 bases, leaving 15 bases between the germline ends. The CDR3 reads CASSLRRTPTYEQYF. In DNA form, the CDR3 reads TGTGCCAGCAGTTTAAGAAGGACGCCGACCTACGAGCAGTACTTC.

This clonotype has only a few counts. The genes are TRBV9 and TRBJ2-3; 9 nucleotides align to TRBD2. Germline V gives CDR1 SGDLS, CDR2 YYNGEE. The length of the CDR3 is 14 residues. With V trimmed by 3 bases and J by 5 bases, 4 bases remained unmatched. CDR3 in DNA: TGTGCCAGCAGCGAGCGGGGGGATGGAGATACGCAGTATTTT. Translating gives CASSERGDGDTQYF.

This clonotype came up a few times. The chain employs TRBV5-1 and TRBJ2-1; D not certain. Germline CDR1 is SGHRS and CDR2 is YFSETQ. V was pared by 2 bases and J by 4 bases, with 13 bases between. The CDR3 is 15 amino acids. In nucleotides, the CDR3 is TGCGCCAGCAGCTTAGGCGATTCGAATTACAATGAGCAGTTCTTC. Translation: CASSLGDSNYNEQFF.

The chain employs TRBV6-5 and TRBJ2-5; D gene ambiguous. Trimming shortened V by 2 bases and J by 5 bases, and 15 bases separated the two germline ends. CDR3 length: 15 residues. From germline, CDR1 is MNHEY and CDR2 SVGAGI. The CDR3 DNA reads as TGTGCCAGCAGTTACCAGGCTGGGGTAGGGGAGACCCAGTACTTC. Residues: CASSYQAGVGETQYF.

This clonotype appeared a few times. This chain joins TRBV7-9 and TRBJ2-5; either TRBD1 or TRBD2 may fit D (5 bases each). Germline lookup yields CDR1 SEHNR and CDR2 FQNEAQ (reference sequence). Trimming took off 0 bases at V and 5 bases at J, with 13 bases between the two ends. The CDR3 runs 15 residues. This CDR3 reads CASSLADWGRETQYF. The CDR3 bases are TGTGCCAGCAGCTTAGCGGACTGGGGACGGGAGACCCAGTACTTC.

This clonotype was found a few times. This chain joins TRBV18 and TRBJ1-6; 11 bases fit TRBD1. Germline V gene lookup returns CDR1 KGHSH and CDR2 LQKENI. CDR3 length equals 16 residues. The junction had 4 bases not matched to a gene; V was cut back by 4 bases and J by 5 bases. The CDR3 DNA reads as TGTGCCAGCTCACTCCGGGACAGGGGGAATAATTCACCCCTCCACTTT. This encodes CASSLRDRGNNSPLHF.

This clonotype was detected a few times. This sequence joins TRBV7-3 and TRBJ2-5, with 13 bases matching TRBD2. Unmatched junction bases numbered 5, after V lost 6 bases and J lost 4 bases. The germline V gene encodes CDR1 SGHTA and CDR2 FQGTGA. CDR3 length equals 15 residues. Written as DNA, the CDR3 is TGTGCCAGCAGTTCGACTAGCGGGGGGCCAGAGACCCAGTACTTC. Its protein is CASSSTSGGPETQYF. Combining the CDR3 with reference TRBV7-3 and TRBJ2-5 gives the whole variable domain GAGVSQTPSNKVTEKGKYVELRCDPISGHTALYWYRQSLGQGPEFLIYFQGTGAADDSGLPNDRFFAVRPEGSVSTLKIQRTERGDSAVYLCASSSTSGGPETQYFGPGTRLLVL.

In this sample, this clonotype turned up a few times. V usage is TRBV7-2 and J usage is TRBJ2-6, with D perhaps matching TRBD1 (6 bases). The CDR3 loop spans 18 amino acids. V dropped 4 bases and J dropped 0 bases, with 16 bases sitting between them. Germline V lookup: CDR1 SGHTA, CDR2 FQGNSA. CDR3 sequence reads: CASSSNTAQGSGANVLTF. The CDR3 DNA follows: TGTGCCAGCAGCTCGAATACCGCACAGGGCTCTGGGGCCAACGTCCTGACTTTC.

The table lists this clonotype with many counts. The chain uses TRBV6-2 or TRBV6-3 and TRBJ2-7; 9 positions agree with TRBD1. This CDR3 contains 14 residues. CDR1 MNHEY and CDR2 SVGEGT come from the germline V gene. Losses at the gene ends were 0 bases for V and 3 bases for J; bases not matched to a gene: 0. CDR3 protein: CASSYSTGGYEQYV. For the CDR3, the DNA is TGTGCCAGCAGTTACTCGACAGGGGGCTACGAGCAGTACGTC.

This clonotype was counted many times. The CDR3 loop is CASWEGYTGELFF. DNA for the CDR3: TGTGCCAGCTGGGAGGGGTACACCGGGGAGCTGTTTTTT. The rearrangement joins TRBV11-2 to TRBJ2-2, with 7 bases aligning to TRBD2. The CDR3 consists of 13 residues. CDR1 is SGHAT and CDR2 is FQNNGV in the germline V gene. V was clipped by 8 bases and J by 3 bases; unmatched bases: 3.

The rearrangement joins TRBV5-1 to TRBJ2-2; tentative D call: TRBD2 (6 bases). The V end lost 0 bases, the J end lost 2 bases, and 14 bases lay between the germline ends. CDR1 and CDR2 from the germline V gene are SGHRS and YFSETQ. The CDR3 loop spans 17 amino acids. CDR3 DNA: TGCGCCAGCAGCTTGGTCACTGGAGGACTAAACACCGGGGAGCTGTTTTTT. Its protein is CASSLVTGGLNTGELFF.

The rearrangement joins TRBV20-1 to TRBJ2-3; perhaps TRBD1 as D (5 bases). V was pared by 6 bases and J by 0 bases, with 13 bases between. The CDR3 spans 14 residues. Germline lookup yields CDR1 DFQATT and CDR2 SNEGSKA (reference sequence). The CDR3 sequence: CSAPTVTSTDTQYF. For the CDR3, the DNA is TGCAGTGCACCGACAGTCACTAGCACAGATACGCAGTATTTT.